Listed below are T cell receptor beta chains from one sample, sequenced in a study of identical twins. A single record per CDR3 protein comes from TCRdb applying MiXCR to the 5' RACE reads. This sample carries about 790,000 distinct CDR3 sequences, roughly 20% of them seen once, and the ten largest clones take around 13%. The sample was also reused in another study, on T cells expressing NK-cell markers.

Material for sequencing was PBMCs. The receptors come from a woman between 18 and 29 years old in good health. The CDR3 runs from the conserved cysteine through the conserved F or W. D genes are given only for firm matches. Not all rows give a size; the values are once, few, many and, for expanded clones, a class.

>TRBV12-3/TRBV12-4|.|.|TRBJ2-1
CASSYSPGMGSGIYNEQFF
TGTGCCAGCAGTTACTCACCCGGGATGGGTAGCGGTATCTACAATGAGCAGTTCTTC
>TRBV18|.|few|TRBJ2-7
CASSPSPTSSYEQYF
TGTGCCAGCTCACCTTCGCCGACTAGCTCCTACGAGCAGTACTTC
>TRBV5-5|.|few|TRBJ2-7
CASSLQTGRSDEQYF
TGTGCCAGCAGCTTACAGACAGGGAGGTCGGACGAGCAGTACTTC
>TRBV29-1|.|few|TRBJ2-3
CSVRLDTQYF
TGCAGCGTTCGCTTGGATACGCAGTATTTT
>TRBV20-1|TRBD1|many|TRBJ1-1
CSGSSGTDFPEAFF
TGCAGTGGGTCATCCGGGACAGATTTCCCTGAAGCTTTCTTT
>TRBV6-5|.|few|TRBJ1-1
CASSYSSEGRTEAFF
TGTGCCAGCAGTTACTCGTCAGAGGGAAGGACTGAAGCTTTCTTT
>TRBV7-9|.|few|TRBJ1-2
CASRPTQGGHGYTF
TGTGCCAGCAGACCAACACAGGGAGGTCATGGCTACACCTTC
>TRBV24-1|.|.|TRBJ2-1
CATSLGAQGYNEQFF
TGTGCCACCAGTCTCGGGGCACAGGGATACAATGAGCAGTTCTTC
>TRBV15|.|.|TRBJ2-7
CATSRSRDNYYEQYF
TGTGCCACCAGCAGATCCCGGGACAACTACTACGAGCAGTACTTC
>TRBV20-1|TRBD2|few|TRBJ2-7
CSGFGIGEGEQYF
TGCAGTGGTTTCGGGATAGGGGAGGGCGAGCAGTACTTC
>TRBV20-1|.|few|TRBJ2-7
CSARVRGYEQYF
TGCAGTGCTAGAGTAAGAGGGTACGAGCAGTACTTC
>TRBV7-8|TRBD2|few|TRBJ2-7
CASSNPTSGSYEQYF
TGTGCCAGCAGTAACCCGACTAGCGGCTCCTACGAGCAGTACTTC
>TRBV5-1|.|few|TRBJ2-4
CASSLDGAGRNIQYF
TGCGCCAGCAGCTTGGACGGGGCAGGCCGAAACATTCAGTACTTC
>TRBV29-1|.|few|TRBJ2-7
CSVYSTYEQYF
TGCAGCGTGTACAGTACTTACGAGCAGTACTTC
>TRBV7-2|.|few|TRBJ1-2
CASSRGQPTGGYTF
TGTGCCAGCAGCCGGGGACAACCAACGGGAGGCTACACCTTC
>TRBV28|.|.|TRBJ2-5
CASSPTWWEEETQYF
TGTGCCAGCAGCCCTACATGGTGGGAGGAAGAGACCCAGTACTTC
>TRBV20-1|TRBD2|many|TRBJ2-5
CSATGIGGGGSQYF
TGCAGTGCTACAGGCATTGGGGGGGGAGGGTCCCAGTACTTC
>TRBV5-1|TRBD2|.|TRBJ2-1
CASRSPGGYNEQFF
TGCGCCAGCAGGTCGCCGGGGGGATACAATGAGCAGTTCTTC
>TRBV20-1|.|.|TRBJ2-5
CSAPDIQETQYF
TGCAGTGCTCCGGACATCCAAGAGACCCAGTACTTC
>TRBV12-3/TRBV12-4|TRBD2|few|TRBJ2-1
CASTLGASGRKAHEQFF
TGTGCCAGCACCTTGGGGGCTAGCGGGAGAAAGGCCCATGAGCAGTTCTTC
>TRBV11-1|.|.|TRBJ1-1
CASSLGGIRNTEAFF
TGTGCCAGCAGCTTAGGGGGGATAAGGAACACTGAAGCTTTCTTT
>TRBV7-2|.|few|TRBJ2-1
CASTSTATQYNEQFF
TGTGCCAGCACCTCGACAGCGACGCAGTACAATGAGCAGTTCTTC
>TRBV12-3/TRBV12-4|.|.|TRBJ2-1
CASSLLGPGGNEQFF
TGTGCCAGCAGTTTATTGGGACCCGGCGGCAATGAGCAGTTCTTC
>TRBV6-5|TRBD2|few|TRBJ2-3
CASSLLAGATQYF
TGTGCCAGCAGTTTGCTAGCGGGGGCTACGCAGTATTTT
>TRBV29-1|.|.|TRBJ2-2
CSSTGFYTGELFF
TGCAGCTCAACGGGGTTCTACACCGGGGAGCTGTTTTTT
>TRBV20-1|.|.|TRBJ2-1
CSAWGQVNEQFF
TGCAGTGCCTGGGGGCAGGTCAATGAGCAGTTCTTC
>TRBV5-1|TRBD2|few|TRBJ2-3
CASSKELAGGFTDTQYF
TGCGCCAGCAGCAAGGAACTAGCGGGGGGGTTCACAGATACGCAGTATTTT
>TRBV6-1|.|.|TRBJ2-5
CASSTGPSGTQYF
TGTGCCAGCTCTACCGGGCCGAGTGGGACCCAGTACTTC
>TRBV3-1|.|.|TRBJ2-1
CASSRRYNEQFF
TGTGCCAGCAGCCGCAGGTACAATGAGCAGTTCTTC
>TRBV10-3|.|few|TRBJ1-2
CAIWGADYGYTF
TGTGCCATCTGGGGGGCGGACTATGGCTACACCTTC
>TRBV11-2|TRBD1|.|TRBJ2-1
CASSLEWTGGGNEQFF
TGTGCCAGCAGCTTAGAGTGGACAGGGGGCGGCAATGAGCAGTTCTTC
>TRBV12-3/TRBV12-4|TRBD1|few|TRBJ1-1
CASSSGGTANTEAFF
TGTGCCAGCAGCTCCGGCGGGACAGCGAACACTGAAGCTTTCTTT
>TRBV30|.|.|TRBJ2-7
CAWSVLSAYEQYF
TGTGCCTGGAGTGTGCTTAGTGCCTACGAGCAGTACTTC